This record concerns one TCR beta chain sequence. These data come from a study of T cell responses to AZD1222 COVID-19 vaccine. This CDR3 is built from 15 residues. CDR1 and CDR2 from the germline V gene are SGHDT and YYEEEE. The J segment lost 2 bases and the V segment lost 3 bases, leaving 5 bases of the junction unmatched. Generated by immunoSEQ multiplex PCR, the TCRdb table keeps only in-frame clones and is missing some. The sample gives around 96,000 clones, 70% to 90% of which show up once; 4.5% to 7% is in the top ten. The analysis combined second doses at about 4 or about 12 weeks. Sequences were derived from peripheral blood, sampled 28 days after the second AZD1222 dose. The V gene is TRBV5-6, the J gene TRBJ1-1; 9 nucleotides match TRBD1. This TCR was sampled from an adult who received the AZD1222 COVID-19 vaccine. DNA for the CDR3: TGTGCCAGCAGCTCGTACAGGGGGCGAAACACTGAAGCTTTCTTT. Its protein product is CASSSYRGRNTEAFF.